This TCR beta chain was identified during a study of OX40 agonist ivuxolimab in advanced cancers. General observations from the study: The average count of expanded clones was higher among CD8+ T cells than among CD4+. Among expanded peripheral T cells, antigen specificity went undetermined.

About this clone itself: Its antigen is still unknown.

Profiling relied on immunoSEQ multiplex PCR, and the TCRdb table lists in-frame clones only, not all of them. Among approximately 72,000 clones, about 79% were seen once, and the ten largest hold around 1.7%. Trimming took off 1 base at V and 6 bases at J, with 8 bases between the two ends. This CDR3 spans 13 amino acids. CDR1 SGHNT and CDR2 YYREEE come from the germline V gene (reference sequence). The timepoints at which blood was sampled were baseline, cycle 4 day 1, and cycle 7 day 1. The V call is TRBV5-4, the J call TRBJ2-1; no definite D call. Sequences were derived from CD4+ or CD8+ T cells sorted from blood, sampled in a trial of the OX40 agonist ivuxolimab. This TCR was sampled from an adult with an advanced solid tumor such as melanoma, head and neck, liver or kidney cancer. CDR3 region: CASSLPVSNEQFF. CDR3 in DNA: TGTGCCAGCAGCTTGCCAGTTAGCAATGAGCAGTTCTTC.